The 6 T cell receptor beta chains in this list originate from one sample, sequenced in a study of T cell changes during pregnancy in multiple sclerosis (dated by TCRdb to between 2018 and 2021). The library came from the immunoSEQ multiplex PCR assay. The source is immuneACCESS, and TCRdb retained only in-frame sequences with V and J called. Part of the clones is not carried over; for the studies checked, unresolved V genes explain less than half of this, and the remainder is unexplained. In all, the sample holds approximately 43,000 clones, and 94% of those were seen once. The ten largest clonotypes hold roughly 8.3% of the sample. This material consisted of CD8+ T cells from peripheral blood mononuclear cells, taken in the third trimester of pregnancy. The receptors originated from a female donor with multiple sclerosis, enrolled in a pregnancy study.

This chain links TRBV5-1 with TRBJ1-2; a weak D match, TRBD1 (5 bases). V was shortened by 0 bases and J by 5 bases, with 5 bases between the two germline ends. The CDR3 extends over 12 amino acids. Per germline, CDR1 SGHRS and CDR2 YFSETQ. The CDR3 coding sequence is TGCGCCAGCAGCTTGGAGGGGTATGGCTACACCTTC. Translation gives CASSLEGYGYTF. Combining the CDR3 with reference TRBV5-1 and TRBJ1-2 gives the whole variable domain KAGVTQTPRYLIKTRGQQVTLSCSPISGHRSVSWYQQTPGQGLQFLFEYFSETQRNKGNFPGRFSGRQFSNSRSEMNVSTLELGDSALYLCASSLEGYGYTFGSGTRLTVV.

This chain uses TRBV29-1 with TRBJ2-4; D may be TRBD1 (6 bases). CDR1 is SQVTM and CDR2 is ANQGSEA in the germline V gene. The CDR3 runs 14 residues. The V and J ends lost 0 bases and 5 bases respectively, with 11 bases between them. The CDR3 region is CSVEDRGLQNIQYF. The CDR3 DNA follows: TGCAGCGTTGAAGACAGGGGCCTGCAAAACATTCAGTACTTC.

V is TRBV10-3 and J is TRBJ2-7, with D maybe TRBD2 (5 bases). V lost 3 bases and J lost 2, with 23 bases in between. Germline lookup yields CDR1 ENHRY and CDR2 SYGVKD. CDR3 length: 18 amino acids. As DNA, the CDR3 is TGTGCCATCAGTGATTCCGTGGTGCATGAGGACTGGACCTACGAGCAGTACTTC. Its protein product is CAISDSVVHEDWTYEQYF.

This chain connects TRBV7-2 to TRBJ2-7; weak D call: TRBD2 (7 bases). Trimming stripped 3 bases from V and 6 bases from J, with 12 bases between. CDR1 is SGHTA, CDR2 FQGNSA, per germline. The CDR3 has 13 amino acids. For the CDR3, the DNA is TGTGCCAGCAGCTTGGGGGCGGGGGTCGAGCAGTACTTC. It yields the protein CASSLGAGVEQYF.

The rearrangement uses TRBV19 and TRBJ1-5; D gene uncertain. Trimming took off 5 bases at V and 5 bases at J, with 22 bases between the two ends. The CDR3 has 17 amino acids. Germline V gene lookup returns CDR1 LNHDA and CDR2 SQIVND (reference sequence). CDR3 DNA sequence: TGTGCCAGTAGTGTATTAGATTGGGCAGATGAACATCAGCCCCAGCATTTT. It translates to CASSVLDWADEHQPQHF.

Of note for this clone: One end of the junction is discordant with germline, which a read error may explain. The same CDR3 arises from other DNA sequences in this sample as well. V is TRBV2 and J is TRBJ1-4; D unclear. The CDR3 loop spans 15 amino acids. Germline V gene data show CDR1 as SNHLY and CDR2 as FYNNEI. For the CDR3, the DNA is TGTGCCAGCAGCTCCCGGTTGGCAACTAATGAAAAACTATTTTTT. This codes for CASSSRLATNEKLFF.